This TCR beta chain was sequenced during a study of T cell changes during pregnancy in multiple sclerosis. Clones were read by immunoSEQ multiplex PCR, and TCRdb kept only the in-frame ones, dropping some. The data show 78,000 or so clones, just over 90% seen once. The CDR3 totals 17 residues. From germline, CDR1 is ENHRY and CDR2 SYGVKD. Trimming stripped 4 bases from V and 6 bases from J, with 24 bases between. The receptor's source is a female donor with multiple sclerosis, enrolled in a pregnancy study. Sequencing was performed on peripheral blood, taken before pregnancy. The V call is TRBV10-3, the J call TRBJ1-2; D might be TRBD1 (6 bases). CDR3: CAISVDFTGKSLDGYTF. DNA for the CDR3: TGTGCCATCAGTGTGGATTTCACAGGGAAATCCCTCGATGGCTACACCTTC.